The 10 T cell receptor beta chains listed next were all sequenced from one sample in a study of neurological immune-mediated disorders (dated by TCRdb to the late 2010s). Library preparation employed 5' RACE. The run used an Illumina HiSeq 2500. TCRdb passed the public sequencing reads through fastp at Q25 and MiXCR, retaining productive beta sequences. When rows share a CDR3 protein, they turn into one entry using the most common DNA and genes. The sample yields roughly 20,000 distinct CDR3 sequences; 17% were counted once. The ten biggest clones cover over 6.5% of the sample. Sequenced: CD8+ T cells from blood. The receptor source for this set is a woman aged 18-30 years with multiple sclerosis.

This clonotype is labeled as medium-sized. The chain uses TRBV28 and TRBJ2-3; 9 bases align to TRBD1. V shed 3 bases, J shed 6 bases, and the junction held 7 bases outside the gene matches. The length of the CDR3 is 15 residues. CDR1 is MDHEN and CDR2 is SYDVKM in the germline V gene. The CDR3 DNA reads TGTGCCAGCAGTTTCTTCCGGACAGGGGTGGATACGCAGTATTTT. Translating gives CASSFFRTGVDTQYF.

This clonotype was recorded many times. The chain uses TRBV28 and TRBJ2-3; 8 positions agree with TRBD1. Looked up from germline, CDR1 is MDHEN and CDR2 is SYDVKM. The CDR3 spans 13 residues. V lost 10 bases, J lost 2 bases, and 5 bases stayed unmatched. The chain's CDR3 is CATDRGPTDTQYF. The CDR3 nucleotides are TGTGCCACAGACAGGGGACCCACAGATACGCAGTATTTT.

This clonotype appeared many times. V gene TRBV3-1 combines with J gene TRBJ1-5; D remains ambiguous. Germline assignment: CDR1 LGHDT and CDR2 YNNKEL (reference sequence). The CDR3 covers 12 residues. Deletions cut 2 bases from V and 7 bases from J, with 6 bases between. The CDR3 DNA reads as TGTGCCAGCAGCCAACTCGGGCAGCCCCAGCATTTT. It is translated as CASSQLGQPQHF. The whole variable domain, remainder taken from reference TRBV3-1 and TRBJ1-5, is DTAVSQTPKYLVTQMGNDKSIKCEQNLGHDTMYWYKQDSKKFLKIMFSYNNKELIINETVPNRFSPKSPDKAHLNLHINSLELGDSAVYFCASSQLGQPQHFGDGTRLSIL.

This clonotype was counted ten times or more. The chain links TRBV12-3 or TRBV12-4 to TRBJ1-2, with D maybe TRBD1 (6 bases). CDR3 length: 14 amino acids. Trimming removed 6 bases from V and 2 bases from J, with 13 bases in between. The CDR3 region is CASSPVRGNYGYTF. As DNA, the CDR3 is TGTGCCAGCAGCCCCGTGAGGGGGAACTATGGCTACACCTTC.

In this sample, this clonotype turned up once. A single base separates this from a much larger clone, so it may be a read error. The chain has TRBV29-1 and TRBJ2-7; perhaps TRBD1 as D (6 bases). The CDR3 loop spans 14 amino acids. Trimming took 3 bases from V and 4 from J, leaving 16 bases between them. Looked up from germline, CDR1 is SQVTM and CDR2 is ANQGSEA. As DNA, the CDR3 is TGCAGCGTTGAGAACAGGGACGAAGAGTACGAGCAGTACTTC. Translating it yields CSVENRDEEYEQYF.

On this clonotype itself: This may stem from a read error, because a much larger clone lies one nucleotide away. This chain joins TRBV7-6 and TRBJ2-1; possible D gene TRBD1, 5 bases. The germline CDR1 and CDR2 sequences are SGHVS and FNYEAQ. The CDR3 has 16 amino acids. The CDR3 here is CASSLWTDISNNEQFF. In DNA form, the CDR3 reads TGTGCCAGCAGCCTATGGACGGACATCTCCAACAATGAGCAGTTCTTC.

This clonotype turned up a few times. V and J are TRBV7-8 and TRBJ1-2, with TRBD1 as a possible D gene (6 bases). Germline V gene lookup returns CDR1 SGHVS and CDR2 FQNEAQ. V gave up 5 bases and J gave up 3 bases, with 16 bases separating them. The CDR3 runs to 15 residues. The CDR3 spells CASSGQFFTHYGYTF. The CDR3, as DNA: TGTGCCAGCAGCGGACAGTTTTTTACCCACTATGGCTACACCTTC.

Ten or more counts support this clonotype. This chain joins TRBV18 and TRBJ2-7, with TRBD2 matching 14 bases. Per germline, CDR1 KGHSH and CDR2 LQKENI. The V segment lost 3 bases and the J segment 4 bases; nucleotides outside the gene matches: 2. This CDR3 contains 15 residues. The CDR3 sequence: CASSPGTSGGYEQYF. The DNA for the CDR3 is TGTGCCAGCTCACCGGGGACTAGCGGGGGATACGAGCAGTACTTC.

The chain is built from TRBV5-1 and TRBJ2-1; 7 bases agree with TRBD2. Germline V gene sequence: CDR1 SGHRS, CDR2 YFSETQ. This CDR3 contains 18 residues. V was clipped by 0 bases and J by 6 bases; unmatched bases: 15. CDR3 region: CASSLAVAGAILGNEQFF. The CDR3 DNA follows: TGCGCCAGCAGCTTGGCCGTCGCGGGAGCGATACTGGGCAATGAGCAGTTCTTC.

This clonotype showed up many times. The chain joins TRBV10-3 to TRBJ1-4; 8 bases align to TRBD1. The CDR3 loop spans 14 amino acids. J gave up 7 bases and V 6 bases, and 7 bases lay outside the gene matches. Looked up from germline, CDR1 is ENHRY and CDR2 is SYGVKD. CDR3 sequence: CAISSTGAIEKLFF. The CDR3 nucleotides are TGTGCCATCAGCTCGACAGGGGCGATTGAAAAACTGTTTTTT.